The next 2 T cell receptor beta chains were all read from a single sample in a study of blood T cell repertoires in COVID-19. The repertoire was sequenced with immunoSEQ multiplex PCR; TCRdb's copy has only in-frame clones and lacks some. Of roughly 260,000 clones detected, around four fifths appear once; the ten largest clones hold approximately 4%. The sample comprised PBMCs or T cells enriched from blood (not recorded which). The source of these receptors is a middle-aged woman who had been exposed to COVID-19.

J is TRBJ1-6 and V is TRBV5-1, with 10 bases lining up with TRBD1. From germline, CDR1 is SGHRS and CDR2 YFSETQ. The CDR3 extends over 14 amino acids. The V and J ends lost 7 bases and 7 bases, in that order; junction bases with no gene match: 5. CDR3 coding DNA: TGCGCCAGCTCTCCGGGACAGGGGAATTCACCCCTCCACTTT. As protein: CASSPGQGNSPLHF.

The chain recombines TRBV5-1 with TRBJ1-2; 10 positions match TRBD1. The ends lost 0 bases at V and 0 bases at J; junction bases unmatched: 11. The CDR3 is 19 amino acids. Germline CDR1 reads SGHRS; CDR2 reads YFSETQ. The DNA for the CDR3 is TGCGCCAGCAGCTTGGAGTCCGGGACAGGGGTAGGATCTAACTATGGCTACACCTTC. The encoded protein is CASSLESGTGVGSNYGYTF.